Listed here are 32 T cell receptor beta chains from one sample, sequenced in a study of early T cells in non-severe SARS-CoV-2 infection. TCRdb re-called the 5' RACE reads through MiXCR, storing one row per CDR3 protein. The table lists fewer than 90,000 distinct CDR3 sequences, 11% to 15% of them singletons, with approximately 11% in the top ten. The sample consisted of whole blood. These receptors all come from an adult who was a healthcare worker with PCR-confirmed SARS-CoV-2 infection or an uninfected control (not recorded which).

In its sample, this clonotype was seen a few times. The chain recombines TRBV3-1 with TRBJ2-7; D is possibly TRBD1 or TRBD2 (5 bases each). The CDR3 has 14 amino acids. Germline CDR1 reads LGHDT; CDR2 reads YNNKEL (reference sequence). With 5 bases removed from V and 6 bases from J, the gap between germline ends came to 17 bases. The CDR3 spells CASSNTGTPSEQYF. Written as DNA, the CDR3 is TGTGCCAGCAGCAACACCGGGACCCCTTCCGAGCAGTACTTC.

In this sample, this clonotype turned up a few times. The rearrangement uses TRBV14 and TRBJ1-5; D not certain. Per the germline V gene, CDR1 is SGHDN and CDR2 is FVKESK. V lost 1 base and J lost 3, with 4 bases in between. The CDR3 length is 13 residues. CDR3 DNA sequence: TGTGCCAGCAGCCAAGGCTTCAATCAGCCCCAGCATTTT. It codes for CASSQGFNQPQHF.

The chain links TRBV29-1 to TRBJ2-1; unclear D gene. Germline assignment: CDR1 SQVTM and CDR2 ANQGSEA. The CDR3 length is 11 residues. Trimming stripped 2 bases from V and 7 bases from J, with 6 bases between. The CDR3 bases are TGCAGCGTTGAACGGCTGAATGAGCAGTTCTTC. This codes for CSVERLNEQFF.

CDR3 coding DNA: TGTGCCAGCAGCGGGACAGTCAGTTCAACTAATGAAAAACTGTTTTTT. Encoded protein: CASSGTVSSTNEKLFF. The rearrangement joins TRBV28 to TRBJ1-4; 7 bases align to TRBD1. After removal of 6 bases from V and 0 bases from J, the junction contained 7 bases not matched to a gene. This CDR3 is 16 amino acids long. Germline V gene sequence: CDR1 MDHEN, CDR2 SYDVKM. Full variable domain (remainder filled in from reference TRBV28 and TRBJ1-4): DVKVTQSSRYLVKRTGEKVFLECVQDMDHENMFWYRQDPGLGLRLIYFSYDVKMKEKGDIPEGYSVSREKKERFSLILESASTNQTSMYLCASSGTVSSTNEKLFFGSGTQLSVL.

This clonotype was seen repeatedly, ten times or more. This rearrangement joins TRBV6-4 to TRBJ2-2; D perhaps matches TRBD2 (5 bases). Deletions cut 4 bases from V and 5 bases from J, with 5 bases between. The CDR3 contains 12 residues. Germline lookup yields CDR1 MRHNA and CDR2 SNTAGT. The CDR3 loop reads CASSAGTGELFF. The CDR3 nucleotides read TGTGCCAGCAGTGCGGGGACCGGGGAGCTGTTTTTT.

This clonotype was found many times. The chain combines TRBV28 with TRBJ1-1; D possibly corresponds to TRBD1 (5 bases). The CDR3 has 12 residues. Trimming pared 5 bases from V and 11 bases from J, leaving 15 bases between. Germline assignment: CDR1 MDHEN and CDR2 SYDVKM. CDR3 protein: CASSRSLGEAFF. The CDR3, as DNA: TGTGCCAGCAGTCGTTCTCTAGGGGAGGCTTTCTTT.

There are a few counts of this clonotype. The gene calls are TRBV19 and TRBJ2-2; 11 bases align to TRBD1. CDR3 length: 16 amino acids. V dropped 7 bases and J dropped 5; count of bases not matched to a gene: 9. CDR1 and CDR2 (germline): LNHDA, SQIVND (reference sequence). CDR3 coding DNA: TGTGCCAGTAATAAGCCGGGACAGGGGGGAACCGGGGAGCTGTTTTTT. Its protein product is CASNKPGQGGTGELFF.

At least ten counts were recorded for this clonotype. The CDR3 DNA reads TGTGCCAGCAGCTTCCGCTCCGCGAACACCGGGGAGCTGTTTTTT. Its protein is CASSFRSANTGELFF. The chain employs TRBV11-2 and TRBJ2-2, with D hard to call. CDR1 SGHAT and CDR2 FQNNGV come from the germline V gene. The germline V and J ends were trimmed by 3 bases and 0 bases, with 8 bases remaining between them. The CDR3 runs 15 residues.

This clonotype was found a few times. The chain uses TRBV6-4 and TRBJ2-7; 12 nucleotides agree with TRBD2. This CDR3 is 17 amino acids long. With 3 bases clipped from V and 0 bases from J, the junction kept 6 bases outside the gene matches. From germline, CDR1 is MRHNA and CDR2 SNTAGT. CDR3 residues: CASSEAGLAGYSYEQYF. The CDR3 DNA sequence: TGTGCCAGCAGTGAGGCCGGACTAGCGGGGTACTCCTACGAGCAGTACTTC.

The gene calls are TRBV10-2 and TRBJ1-5, with D possibly matching TRBD1 (5 bases). Germline V lookup: CDR1 WSHSY, CDR2 SAAADI. The CDR3 has 13 amino acids. Trimming shortened V by 7 bases and J by 4 bases, and 11 bases separated the two germline ends. Here the CDR3 reads CASNVGGNQPQHF. The DNA for the CDR3 is TGCGCCAGCAATGTGGGGGGAAATCAGCCCCAGCATTTT.

The chain joins TRBV29-1 to TRBJ2-3, with a possible D match to TRBD2 (6 bases). Trimming took 4 bases from V and 5 from J, leaving 19 bases between them. Germline CDR1 SQVTM, CDR2 ANQGSEA. CDR3 size: 15 residues. CDR3 region: CSVVRSASAGDTQYF. For the CDR3, the DNA is TGCAGCGTTGTCCGCTCGGCTAGCGCCGGAGATACGCAGTATTTT.

This clonotype was recorded a few times. The rearrangement joins TRBV29-1 to TRBJ2-3; D possibly corresponds to TRBD1 (6 bases). Looked up from germline, CDR1 is SQVTM and CDR2 is ANQGSEA. Trimming left V 6 bases short and J 1 base short, with 17 bases between. The CDR3 totals 15 residues. This chain's CDR3 is CSVPIRGGRTDTQYF. CDR3 coding DNA: TGCAGCGTGCCAATACGTGGGGGCCGCACAGATACGCAGTATTTT.

Turning to this clonotype: This sequence may be a read error, since a much larger clone differs from it by one base. The chain employs TRBV7-8 and TRBJ1-3; D call uncertain. The germline V gene encodes CDR1 SGHVS and CDR2 FQNEAQ. This CDR3 has 15 residues. The V gene lost 6 bases and the J gene lost 2 bases, with 14 bases spanning the gap. CDR3 bases: TGTGCCAGCAGTTCGGTCCGGGGTACTGGAAACACCATATATTTT. Translation: CASSSVRGTGNTIYF.

This clonotype was seen a few times. The rearrangement links TRBV5-1 to TRBJ1-4; 7 nucleotides match TRBD1. CDR1 and CDR2 from the germline V gene are SGHRS and YFSETQ. V gave up 3 bases and J gave up 0 bases; unmatched junction bases: 8. The CDR3 length is 17 residues. The CDR3 bases are TGCGCCAGCAGCTATCTACAGGGGCCCGCAACTAATGAAAAACTGTTTTTT. It codes for CASSYLQGPATNEKLFF.

This clonotype was counted between two and nine times. V gene TRBV11-2 combines with J gene TRBJ2-1; TRBD2 aligns across 10 bases. CDR1 is SGHAT, CDR2 FQNNGV, per germline. The CDR3 has 15 amino acids. The junction had 9 bases not matched to a gene; V was cut back by 3 bases and J by 10 bases. CDR3 nucleotides: TGTGCCAGCAGCTTGCCAAGCGGGGGGGCTCGGGAGCAGTTCTTC. Residues: CASSLPSGGAREQFF.

The chain has TRBV20-1 and TRBJ1-2; 9 bases line up with TRBD1. The CDR3 contains 17 residues. V trimming: 0 bases; J trimming: 8 bases; junction bases outside the gene matches: 16. Germline CDR1 DFQATT, CDR2 SNEGSKA (reference sequence). Here the CDR3 reads CSARDPTRSGTGLGYTF. The DNA for the CDR3 is TGCAGTGCTAGAGATCCAACCCGCTCCGGGACAGGGCTAGGCTACACCTTC.

CDR3 DNA: TGTGCCAGCAGCCACTCGCTAGGCAATGAGCAGTTCTTC. It encodes CASSHSLGNEQFF. The rearrangement joins TRBV12-3 or TRBV12-4 to TRBJ2-1; no firm D call. The CDR3 loop spans 13 amino acids. Between the trimmed V and J ends, which lost 6 bases and 6 bases, there was a span of 12 bases.

The genes are TRBV11-1 and TRBJ2-4; 11 positions match TRBD2. The germline V gene encodes CDR1 SGHAT and CDR2 FQDESV (reference sequence). V shed 5 bases, J shed 3 bases, and the junction held 3 bases outside the gene matches. The CDR3 extends over 15 amino acids. CDR3 residues: CASSLGTSGKNIQYF. In DNA, the CDR3 is TGTGCCAGCAGCCTCGGGACTAGCGGCAAAAACATTCAGTACTTC.

This clonotype has more than one count but fewer than ten. The chain couples TRBV28 to TRBJ2-5; D remains ambiguous. V shed 6 bases and J shed 5 bases, with 10 bases lying between them. Germline CDR1 reads MDHEN; CDR2 reads SYDVKM. CDR3 size: 12 residues. The CDR3, as DNA: TGTGCCAGCAGCTCCCCGCCGGAGACCCAGTACTTC. It encodes CASSSPPETQYF.

This chain joins TRBV29-1 and TRBJ2-7, with D perhaps matching TRBD1 or TRBD2 (5 bases each). The CDR3 runs 12 residues. From germline, CDR1 is SQVTM and CDR2 ANQGSEA. V was trimmed by 3 bases and J by 5 bases, leaving 11 bases between them. The CDR3 DNA is TGCAGCGTTGACAGGGACGGGCACGAGCAGTACTTC. Amino acids: CSVDRDGHEQYF.

V gene TRBV7-8 combines with J gene TRBJ2-7; D unclear. The CDR3 contains 13 residues. V lost 3 bases and J 2 bases, leaving 8 bases between the germline ends. The germline V gene encodes CDR1 SGHVS and CDR2 FQNEAQ. CDR3 sequence (DNA): TGTGCCAGCAGCTTGGGGAACACCTACGAGCAGTACTTC. It encodes CASSLGNTYEQYF.

The table lists this clonotype with a few counts. As DNA, the CDR3 is TGTGCCAGCAGCCGGGGACGGAATACGAATGAGCAGTTCTTC. It codes for CASSRGRNTNEQFF. The chain employs TRBV7-3 and TRBJ2-1, with D tentatively TRBD1 or TRBD2 (5 bases each). CDR1 and CDR2 (germline): SGHTA, FQGTGA. This CDR3 spans 14 amino acids. The V end was cut by 5 bases, the J end by 7 bases, with 15 bases between.

J is TRBJ2-3 and V is TRBV15, with D possibly matching TRBD2 (6 bases). V was clipped by 2 bases and J by 0 bases, with 9 bases between them. Germline lookup yields CDR1 LNHNV and CDR2 YYDKDF (reference sequence). CDR3 length equals 15 residues. The CDR3 loop reads CATSRQRGSTDTQYF. Here the CDR3 DNA reads TGTGCCACCAGCAGACAACGGGGGAGCACAGATACGCAGTATTTT.

Ten or more counts support this clonotype. The genes are TRBV6-5 and TRBJ2-7, with TRBD2 matching over 14 bases. Germline V gene sequence: CDR1 MNHEY, CDR2 SVGAGI. The CDR3 covers 14 residues. Trimming removed 6 bases from V and 6 bases from J; junction bases left unmatched: 4. The DNA of the CDR3 is TGTGCCAGCAGCACCGGGACTAGCGGGGGCGAGCAGTACTTC. Protein: CASSTGTSGGEQYF.

This sequence joins TRBV5-1 and TRBJ2-6; D unresolved. CDR1 SGHRS and CDR2 YFSETQ come from the germline V gene. The CDR3 covers 14 residues. V lost 0 bases to trimming and J lost 2 bases, with 3 bases between them. CDR3: CASSLETGANVLTF. CDR3 DNA sequence: TGCGCCAGCAGCTTGGAAACTGGGGCCAACGTCCTGACTTTC. Full variable domain (remainder filled in from reference TRBV5-1 and TRBJ2-6): KAGVTQTPRYLIKTRGQQVTLSCSPISGHRSVSWYQQTPGQGLQFLFEYFSETQRNKGNFPGRFSGRQFSNSRSEMNVSTLELGDSALYLCASSLETGANVLTFGAGSRLTVL.

This clonotype was observed at least ten times. The chain carries TRBV7-2 and TRBJ2-5; D uncertain. V gave up 1 base and J gave up 4 bases, with 7 bases separating them. The V gene's germline CDR1 is SGHTA and CDR2 FQGNSA. The CDR3 runs to 13 residues. The CDR3 loop is CASSLVSAETQYF. DNA for the CDR3: TGTGCCAGCAGCTTAGTTTCCGCAGAGACCCAGTACTTC.

This clonotype was counted many times. This chain connects TRBV9 to TRBJ1-1, with TRBD1 matching 7 bases. Germline loops: CDR1 SGDLS, CDR2 YYNGEE. The CDR3 extends over 15 amino acids. Trimming took 4 bases from V and 3 from J; bases not matched to a gene: 9. CDR3 in DNA: TGTGCCAGCAGCACCGGGAGGGGGCGCGACACTGAAGCTTTCTTT. This encodes CASSTGRGRDTEAFF.

J is TRBJ2-3 and V is TRBV5-1, with D tentatively TRBD1 (5 bases). V was clipped by 0 bases and J by 2 bases, with 10 bases between them. This CDR3 contains 15 residues. The germline gives CDR1 SGHRS, CDR2 YFSETQ. The CDR3 loop reads CASSLVHRITDTQYF. CDR3 coding DNA: TGCGCCAGCAGCTTGGTGCACAGGATCACAGATACGCAGTATTTT. The whole variable domain, remainder taken from reference TRBV5-1 and TRBJ2-3, is KAGVTQTPRYLIKTRGQQVTLSCSPISGHRSVSWYQQTPGQGLQFLFEYFSETQRNKGNFPGRFSGRQFSNSRSEMNVSTLELGDSALYLCASSLVHRITDTQYFGPGTRLTVL.

This clonotype was detected a few times. The chain joins TRBV6-6 to TRBJ2-7, with a weak D call TRBD2 (5 bases). Trimming shortened V by 7 bases and J by 0 bases, and 10 bases separated the two germline ends. Per the germline V gene, CDR1 is MNHNY and CDR2 is SVGAGI (reference sequence). This CDR3 contains 13 residues. As DNA, the CDR3 is TGTGCCAGCATGTTCGGGGACTCCTACGAGCAGTACTTC. This sequence encodes CASMFGDSYEQYF.

This clonotype has only a few counts. The V call is TRBV9, the J call TRBJ2-2; 7 bases are a match to TRBD1. The J segment lost 4 bases and the V segment lost 0 bases, leaving 9 bases of the junction unmatched. Germline V gene lookup returns CDR1 SGDLS and CDR2 YYNGEE. This CDR3 comprises 17 residues. CDR3 DNA: TGTGCCAGCAGCGTAGGGGGGCGGACAGGCCTCACCGGGGAGCTGTTTTTT. This codes for CASSVGGRTGLTGELFF.

The gene calls are TRBV3-1 and TRBJ2-1, with unresolved D. CDR1 LGHDT and CDR2 YNNKEL come from the germline V gene (reference sequence). The length of the CDR3 is 12 residues. The V gene lost 1 base and the J gene lost 9 bases, with 7 bases spanning the gap. CDR3 sequence (DNA): TGTGCCAGCAGCCAAGGGAAAGGTGAGCAGTTCTTC. Translation gives CASSQGKGEQFF.

The V and J genes are TRBV30 and TRBJ2-3, with D unclear. Germline CDR1 and CDR2: GTSNPN and SVGIG (reference sequence). V was trimmed by 4 bases and J by 0 bases, leaving 11 bases between them. The CDR3 has 14 amino acids. In nucleotides, the CDR3 is TGTGCCTGGATGAGAAAACGTAGCACAGATACGCAGTATTTT. Its translation is CAWMRKRSTDTQYF.